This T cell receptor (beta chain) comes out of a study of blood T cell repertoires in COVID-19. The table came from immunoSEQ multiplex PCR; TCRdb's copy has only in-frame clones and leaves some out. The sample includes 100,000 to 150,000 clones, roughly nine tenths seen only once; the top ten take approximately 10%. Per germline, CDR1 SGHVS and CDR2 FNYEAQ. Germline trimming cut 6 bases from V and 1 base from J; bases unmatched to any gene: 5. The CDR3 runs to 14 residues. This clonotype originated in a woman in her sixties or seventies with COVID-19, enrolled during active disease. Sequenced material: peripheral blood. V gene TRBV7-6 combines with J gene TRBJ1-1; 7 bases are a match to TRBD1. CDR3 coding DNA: TGTGCCAGCAGTTTGACAGGGACGAACACTGAAGCTTTCTTT. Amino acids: CASSLTGTNTEAFF.